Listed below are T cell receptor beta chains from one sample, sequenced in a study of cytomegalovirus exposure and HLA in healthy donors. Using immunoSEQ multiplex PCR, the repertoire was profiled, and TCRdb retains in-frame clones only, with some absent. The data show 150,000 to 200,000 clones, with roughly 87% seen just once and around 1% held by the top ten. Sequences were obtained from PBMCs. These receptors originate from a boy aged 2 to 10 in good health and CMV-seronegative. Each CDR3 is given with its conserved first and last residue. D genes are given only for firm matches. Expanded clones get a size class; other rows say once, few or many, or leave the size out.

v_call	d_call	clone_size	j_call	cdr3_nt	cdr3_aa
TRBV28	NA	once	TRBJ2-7	TGTGCCAGCCTCTCACTGGATACAGGGGAGGACGAGCAGTACTTC	CASLSLDTGEDEQYF
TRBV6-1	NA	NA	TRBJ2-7	TGTGCCAGCAGTGAAGCTACAGGTAGCTCCTACGAGCAGTACTTC	CASSEATGSSYEQYF
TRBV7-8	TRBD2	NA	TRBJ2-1	TGTGCCAGCAGCTTATGGGGGAGGGCCGAGAATGAGCAGTTCTTC	CASSLWGRAENEQFF
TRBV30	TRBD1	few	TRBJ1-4	TGTGCCGGCCAAGACAGGGGGGAAAAACTGTTTTTT	CAGQDRGEKLFF
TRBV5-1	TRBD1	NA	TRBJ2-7	TGCGCCAGCAGCTCTACCGGGACAGGGCTCTACGAGCAGTACTTC	CASSSTGTGLYEQYF
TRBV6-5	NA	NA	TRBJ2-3	TGTGCCAGCAGTTACGGGGCGATCACAGATACGCAGTATTTT	CASSYGAITDTQYF
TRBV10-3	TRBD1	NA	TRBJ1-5	TGTGCCATCAGTGAGACGGGACAGACAATCATGCCCCAGCATTTT	CAISETGQTIMPQHF
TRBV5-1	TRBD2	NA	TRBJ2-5	TGCGCCAGCAGCATAACGGGGACTAGCGCGCAAGAGACCCAGTACTTC	CASSITGTSAQETQYF
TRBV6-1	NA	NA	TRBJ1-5	TGTGCCAGCAGTGAGCTTACAGGGTACTATAGCAATCAGCCCCAGCATTTT	CASSELTGYYSNQPQHF
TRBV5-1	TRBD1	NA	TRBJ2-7	TGCGCCAGCAGCACAACCGGGACAGGGTCCTACGAGCAGTACTTC	CASSTTGTGSYEQYF
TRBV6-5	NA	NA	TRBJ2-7	TGTGCCAGCAGTTACAGGTCTGAGGGCTCCTACGAGCAGTACTTC	CASSYRSEGSYEQYF
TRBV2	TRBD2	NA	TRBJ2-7	TGTGCCAGCAGCCTAGCGGGAGATATCACCTACGAGCAGTACTTC	CASSLAGDITYEQYF
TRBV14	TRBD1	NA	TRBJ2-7	TGTGCCAGCAGCCAACGGGACAGCGCCTACGAGCAGTACTTC	CASSQRDSAYEQYF
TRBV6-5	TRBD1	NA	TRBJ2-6	TGTGCCAGCAGTTACCTGGCAGGGGGCAGGAACGTCCTGACTTTC	CASSYLAGGRNVLTF
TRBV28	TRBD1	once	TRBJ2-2	TGTGCCAGCTGGGGACAGGGGGACACCGGGGAGCTGTTTTTT	CASWGQGDTGELFF
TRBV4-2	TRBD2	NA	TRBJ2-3	TGTGCCAGCAGGCAGGGGAGCGGGGGGAGCACAGATACGCAGTATTTT	CASRQGSGGSTDTQYF
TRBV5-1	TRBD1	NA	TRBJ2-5	TGCGCCAGCAGCAGGGGGGGACAGGGACAAGAGACCCAGTACTTC	CASSRGGQGQETQYF
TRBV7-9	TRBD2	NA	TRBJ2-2	TGTGCCAGCAGCTTTCTTCGAGCGGGGGGGCCCGGGGAGCTGTTTTTT	CASSFLRAGGPGELFF
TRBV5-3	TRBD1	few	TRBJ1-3	TGTGCCAGAAGCTTGGTTGCGGACAGGGGGATATACTCTGGAAACACCATATATTTT	CARSLVADRGIYSGNTIYF
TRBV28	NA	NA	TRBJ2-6	TGTGCCAGCAGACACCCCTCTGGGGCCAACGTCCTGACTTTC	CASRHPSGANVLTF
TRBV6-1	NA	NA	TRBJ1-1	TGTGCCACCCAGACGAGGGCTGAAGCTTTCTTT	CATQTRAEAFF
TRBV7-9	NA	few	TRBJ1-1	TGTGCCAGCAGCCCGCTGGACAGTGAAGCTTTCTTT	CASSPLDSEAFF
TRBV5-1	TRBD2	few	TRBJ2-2	TGCGCCAGCAATTTTGGTCTAGCGGGAGGGGCTAACACCGGGGAGCTGTTTTTT	CASNFGLAGGANTGELFF
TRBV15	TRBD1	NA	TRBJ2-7	TGTGCCACCAGCAGGGCATCCGGGACAGGGTGGGGCGAGCAGTACTTC	CATSRASGTGWGEQYF
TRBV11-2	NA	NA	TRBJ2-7	TGTGCCAGCAGCTTAGTTCGCGGCGGCTCCTACGAGCAGTACTTC	CASSLVRGGSYEQYF
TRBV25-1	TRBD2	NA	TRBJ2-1	TGTGCCACCGAGCGGGAGGGCCGGAATGAGCAGTTCTTC	CATEREGRNEQFF
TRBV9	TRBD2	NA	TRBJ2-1	TGTGCCAGCAGCGTAGTGGCGGGAGGGCTCAGAAGCTCCTACAATGAGCAGTTCTTC	CASSVVAGGLRSSYNEQFF
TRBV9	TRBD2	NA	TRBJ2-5	TGTGCCAGCAGCGTAGAGGGTAGCGGGGGGATAGAGACCCAGTACTTC	CASSVEGSGGIETQYF
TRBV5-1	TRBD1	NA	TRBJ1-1	TGCGCCAGCAGCTTGGAGGGGGCGAACACTGAAGCTTTCTTT	CASSLEGANTEAFF
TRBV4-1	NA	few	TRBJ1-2	TGCGCCAGCAGCCAAGCTGAGGCGTTGAACTATGGCTACACCTTC	CASSQAEALNYGYTF
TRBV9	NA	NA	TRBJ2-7	TGTGCCAGCGGAGGTGGGGCCTACGAGCAGTACTTC	CASGGGAYEQYF
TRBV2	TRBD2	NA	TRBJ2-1	TGTGCCAGCAGTGAGGAGGGGACTAGCGAGTTCTTC	CASSEEGTSEFF
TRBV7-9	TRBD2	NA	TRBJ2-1	TGTGCCAGCACACAAAGCGCGGGGGGTCGGCCCCTCCATGAGCAGTTCTTC	CASTQSAGGRPLHEQFF
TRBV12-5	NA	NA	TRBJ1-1	TGTGCTAGTGGGTCGAGGGAGAGTGATGAAGCTTTCTTT	CASGSRESDEAFF
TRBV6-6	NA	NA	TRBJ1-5	TGTGCCAGCAGTCGATCCCAGGTTAGCAATCAGCCCCAGCATTTT	CASSRSQVSNQPQHF
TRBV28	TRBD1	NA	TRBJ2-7	TGTGCCAGCAGTCCTCGAGGGACAGTGAGCTCCTACGAGCAGTACTTC	CASSPRGTVSSYEQYF
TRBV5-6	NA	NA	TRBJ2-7	TGTGCCAGCAGCTTGGCCGCAGACAGTTTTGTGTACGAGCAGTACTTC	CASSLAADSFVYEQYF
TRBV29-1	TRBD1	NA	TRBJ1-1	TGCAGCACTAGGACAGGCTGGGGCAACACTGAAGCTTTCTTT	CSTRTGWGNTEAFF
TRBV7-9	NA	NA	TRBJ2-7	TGTGCCAGCAGCGCGCCGGGACTCTACGAGCAGTACTTC	CASSAPGLYEQYF
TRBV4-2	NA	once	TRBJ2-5	TGTGCCAGCAGCCAGTGGGGCGGAGAGACCCAGTACTTC	CASSQWGGETQYF
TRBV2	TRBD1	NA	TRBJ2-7	TGTGCCAGCAGCATCAACAGGGACCTAAGTGGGGACAGCTCCTACGAGCAGTACTTC	CASSINRDLSGDSSYEQYF